These 3 T cell receptor beta chains share one sample of origin, sequenced in a study of blood T cell repertoires in COVID-19 (TCRdb year 2020). Libraries were prepared through the immunoSEQ multiplex PCR assay. TCRdb obtained this table from immuneACCESS and retained in-frame rearrangements with V and J assigned. These tables miss some clones; where compared with another copy, unresolved V genes account for less than half of the shortfall, and the remainder is unexplained. The sample yields tens of thousands of clones; about nine tenths were counted once. The ten top clones hold 22% of the sample. Source material: peripheral blood. Source of these receptors: a woman of 80 years or more with COVID-19, enrolled during active disease.

The J gene is TRBJ1-5, the V gene TRBV2; D ambiguous. V was shortened by 5 bases and J by 0 bases, with 14 bases between the two germline ends. CDR1 and CDR2 from the germline V gene are SNHLY and FYNNEI. The CDR3 has 16 residues. In nucleotides, the CDR3 is TGTGCCAGCAGTACGAAGGGAGGGAGTAGCAATCAGCCCCAGCATTTT. This gives the protein CASSTKGGSSNQPQHF.

The chain is built from TRBV6-6 and TRBJ2-1; TRBD1 matches 7 bases. Germline CDR1 is MNHNY and CDR2 is SVGAGI (reference sequence). V dropped 10 bases and J dropped 4; count of bases not matched to a gene: 7. The CDR3 spans 13 residues. CDR3 loop: CATSRDSYNEQFF. CDR3 DNA sequence: TGTGCCACCTCCCGGGACAGTTACAATGAGCAGTTCTTC.

V and J are TRBV7-2 and TRBJ1-6; TRBD1 agrees at 8 bases. CDR1 is SGHTA, CDR2 FQGNSA, per germline. The V segment lost 5 bases and the J segment 7 bases; nucleotides outside the gene matches: 4. The CDR3 covers 14 residues. The CDR3 DNA is TGTGCCAGCAGCCCCCGACAGGGGAATTCACCCCTCCACTTT. This sequence encodes CASSPRQGNSPLHF.